The 10 T cell receptor beta chains listed next were all sequenced from one sample in a study of blood T cell repertoires in COVID-19. The protocol was immunoSEQ multiplex PCR, while the TCRdb copy is restricted to in-frame clones and leaves out a portion. The sample records 300,000 to 350,000 clones, almost 90% being singletons. Input material: PBMCs or T cells enriched from blood (not recorded which). These receptor sequences come from a woman aged 25 to 39 who had been exposed to COVID-19.

The gene calls are TRBV28 and TRBJ1-5; 7 bases agree with TRBD1. This CDR3 contains 15 residues. J was trimmed by 3 bases and V by 4 bases; bases with no gene match: 6. Per the germline V gene, CDR1 is MDHEN and CDR2 is SYDVKM. The CDR3 DNA is TGTGCCAGCAGTTCAGGGGGGCCGACCAATCAGCCCCAGCATTTT. This gives the protein CASSSGGPTNQPQHF.

This clone was counted a few times. Here the CDR3 reads CASSSPGTPNTEAFF. The CDR3 DNA sequence: TGTGCCAGCTCATCTCCCGGGACACCGAACACTGAAGCTTTCTTT. This chain links TRBV18 with TRBJ1-1, with D tentatively TRBD1 (6 bases). Germline lookup yields CDR1 KGHSH and CDR2 LQKENI. The germline V and J ends were trimmed by 5 bases and 1 base, with 14 bases remaining between them. The CDR3 totals 15 residues.

This chain links TRBV29-1 with TRBJ2-7; 9 bases agree with TRBD2. Germline V gene data show CDR1 as SQVTM and CDR2 as ANQGSEA. Trimming took 4 bases from V and 4 from J; bases not matched to a gene: 5. This CDR3 is built from 13 residues. The CDR3 reads CSVGIAGEYEQYF. For the CDR3, the DNA is TGCAGCGTTGGAATAGCGGGAGAGTACGAGCAGTACTTC.

This clone was recorded once. This CDR3 reads CASSSLRELFF. The DNA of the CDR3 is TGTGCCAGCAGTTCCCTCCGGGAGCTGTTTTTT. This chain joins TRBV6-6 and TRBJ2-2; D uncertain. V was shortened by 4 bases and J by 9 bases, with 6 bases between the two germline ends. Germline V gives CDR1 MNHNY, CDR2 SVGAGI (reference sequence). This CDR3 region has 11 residues.

The V and J genes are TRBV5-1 and TRBJ2-2, with TRBD2 identical over 14 bases. The length of the CDR3 is 19 residues. Germline trimming cut 4 bases from V and 7 bases from J; bases unmatched to any gene: 15. Germline V gene lookup returns CDR1 SGHRS and CDR2 YFSETQ. CDR3 in amino acids: CASSPPSGLAGDRVGELFF. CDR3 DNA sequence: TGCGCCAGCAGCCCACCCTCGGGACTAGCGGGAGACAGGGTCGGGGAGCTGTTTTTT.

Points on this clone: This sample includes further DNA sequences coding for the same CDR3. This rearrangement joins TRBV27 to TRBJ1-5, with D perhaps matching TRBD1 (5 bases). With 1 base removed from V and 5 bases from J, the gap between germline ends came to 9 bases. Germline CDR1 and CDR2: MNHEY and SMNVEV (reference sequence). This CDR3 contains 14 residues. This chain's CDR3 is CASSLWGGDQPQHF. The CDR3 coding sequence is TGTGCCAGCAGTTTATGGGGGGGAGATCAGCCCCAGCATTTT.

This chain connects TRBV19 to TRBJ1-2, with no clear D. Trimming cost V 5 bases and J 5 bases, with 15 bases left between them. The CDR3 covers 14 residues. CDR1 and CDR2 from the germline V gene are LNHDA and SQIVND (reference sequence). CDR3 coding DNA: TGTGCCAGTAGTTGGCGCAGGAGGCCTTATGGCTACACCTTC. This sequence encodes CASSWRRRPYGYTF.

This clone turned up a few times. This chain joins TRBV5-4 and TRBJ2-7; 8 nucleotides line up with TRBD2. Germline assignment: CDR1 SGHNT and CDR2 YYREEE (reference sequence). Losses at the gene ends were 1 base for V and 7 bases for J; bases not matched to a gene: 10. The CDR3 totals 15 residues. The CDR3 DNA sequence: TGTGCCAGCAGCTTGACTCCGACTAGCGCCCAGGAGCAGTACTTC. It is translated as CASSLTPTSAQEQYF.

The CDR3 loop is CATSEHGTEYTDTQYF. The CDR3 DNA reads as TGTGCCACCAGTGAACACGGGACAGAATACACAGATACGCAGTATTTT. The V and J genes are TRBV24-1 and TRBJ2-3, with 7 bases identical to TRBD1. Germline V gene data show CDR1 as KGHDR and CDR2 as SFDVKD. CDR3 length equals 16 residues. V shed 4 bases, J shed 2 bases, and the junction held 8 bases outside the gene matches.

The V call is TRBV7-7, the J call TRBJ1-3, with D unclear. V lost 6 bases to trimming and J lost 1 base, with 7 bases between them. The CDR3 covers 13 residues. The V gene's germline CDR1 is SSHAT and CDR2 FNYEAQ (reference sequence). CDR3 sequence (DNA): TGTGCCAGCAGTCGGACTTCTGGAAACACCATATATTTT. Translating gives CASSRTSGNTIYF.